The 15 T cell receptor beta chains listed next were all sequenced from one sample in a study of blood T cell repertoires in COVID-19 (dated by TCRdb to the early 2020s). The library was generated by the immunoSEQ multiplex PCR assay. TCRdb provides this immuneACCESS table in a form limited to in-frame rearrangements. Some clones are lacking; in checked studies, under half of them reflect an unresolved V gene, and why the rest are absent is not known. The sample contains tens of thousands of clones, approximately 90% of them found a single time. In total, the top ten clones hold about 2.1% of the sample. The sequencing sample was made of peripheral blood. The receptors stem from a young man with acute or convalescent COVID-19.

This chain joins TRBV2 and TRBJ1-1; TRBD1 agrees at 12 bases. The germline CDR1 and CDR2 sequences are SNHLY and FYNNEI. There are 15 residues in the CDR3. V shed 6 bases and J 1 base; nucleotides not matched to a gene: 3. In nucleotides, the CDR3 is TGTGCCAGCAGGGGACAGGGGGCATCGAACACTGAAGCTTTCTTT. Its translation: CASRGQGASNTEAFF. Using reference TRBV2 and TRBJ1-1 for the parts outside the CDR3, the full variable domain is EPEVTQTPSHQVTQMGQEVILRCVPISNHLYFYWYRQILGQKVEFLVSFYNNEISEKSEIFDDQFSVERPDGSNFTLKIRSTKLEDSAMYFCASRGQGASNTEAFFGQGTRLTVV.

This clone has just a few counts. This rearrangement joins TRBV30 to TRBJ1-4; the D gene is possibly TRBD1 (6 bases). Germline V gene data show CDR1 as GTSNPN and CDR2 as SVGIG (reference sequence). This CDR3 is built from 16 residues. Trimming cost V 0 bases and J 6 bases, with 17 bases left between them. This CDR3 reads CAWSVHKGGGDEKLFF. The CDR3 region has the DNA TGTGCCTGGAGTGTACATAAGGGAGGGGGAGATGAAAAACTGTTTTTT.

This chain joins TRBV19 and TRBJ1-5, with 9 nucleotides matching TRBD1. J lost 6 bases, V lost 1 base, and 4 bases had no gene match. This CDR3 has 15 residues. CDR1 and CDR2 (germline): LNHDA, SQIVND (reference sequence). CDR3 sequence reads: CASSIGDRVSQPQHF. CDR3 nucleotide sequence: TGTGCCAGTAGTATAGGGGACAGGGTAAGTCAGCCCCAGCATTTT.

V gene TRBV29-1 combines with J gene TRBJ2-7, with TRBD2 matching over 11 bases. Germline CDR1 reads SQVTM; CDR2 reads ANQGSEA. This CDR3 is built from 11 residues. V lost 5 bases and J lost 7; bases outside the gene matches: 1. The CDR3 region is CSVSSGREQYF. The CDR3, as DNA: TGCAGCGTTTCTAGCGGGAGGGAGCAGTACTTC.

This clone was detected once. CDR3 residues: CASRRRTGMNSPLHF. For the CDR3, the DNA is TGTGCCAGCAGAAGGCGGACAGGAATGAATTCACCCCTCCACTTT. The chain links TRBV2 to TRBJ1-6; 7 bases are shared with TRBD1. Germline lookup yields CDR1 SNHLY and CDR2 FYNNEI. The CDR3 totals 15 residues. Unmatched junction bases numbered 9, after V lost 6 bases and J lost 7 bases.

This chain uses TRBV2 with TRBJ1-4, with 9 bases identical to TRBD1. Looked up from germline, CDR1 is SNHLY and CDR2 is FYNNEI. V lost 4 bases and J lost 7; bases outside the gene matches: 4. The CDR3 covers 14 residues. The DNA of the CDR3 is TGTGCCAGCAGTGGGGACAGGGCAAGTGAAAAACTGTTTTTT. Translation gives CASSGDRASEKLFF.

The chain carries TRBV7-9 and TRBJ1-5; D gene ambiguous. Germline CDR1 is SEHNR and CDR2 is FQNEAQ (reference sequence). Trimming pared 5 bases from V and 0 bases from J, leaving 17 bases between. This CDR3 spans 17 amino acids. In DNA, the CDR3 is TGTGCCAGCAGCCCTTTAGTCTTATCCGATAGCAATCAGCCCCAGCATTTT. It yields the protein CASSPLVLSDSNQPQHF.

Only one count was recorded for this clone. The rearrangement links TRBV7-9 to TRBJ1-2, with 7 nucleotides matching TRBD1. From germline, CDR1 is SEHNR and CDR2 FQNEAQ (reference sequence). With 7 bases clipped from V and 1 base from J, the junction kept 15 bases outside the gene matches. The CDR3 runs 17 residues. CDR3 bases: TGTGCCAGCACCGACTCCGGGACAGACCTATATAACTATGGCTACACCTTC. Translation: CASTDSGTDLYNYGYTF.

In DNA form, the CDR3 reads TGTGCCAGCAGCCTGAACAGCCTTTGGACCGGGGAGCTGTTTTTT. Its protein product is CASSLNSLWTGELFF. The chain has TRBV11-2 and TRBJ2-2; D gene uncertain. CDR1 and CDR2 (germline): SGHAT, FQNNGV. CDR3 length equals 15 residues. The V and J ends lost 5 bases and 5 bases respectively, with 15 bases between them.

This clone was found once. The V gene is TRBV27, the J gene TRBJ2-3, with D possibly being TRBD2 (6 bases). V dropped 4 bases and J dropped 4 bases, with 12 bases sitting between them. The CDR3 is made up of 14 amino acids. The germline gives CDR1 MNHEY, CDR2 SMNVEV (reference sequence). In DNA form, the CDR3 reads TGTGCCAGCAGTTCCCGCGGGGCCGCAGATACGCAGTATTTT. Its protein product is CASSSRGAADTQYF.

This clone was seen more than once but under ten times. The J gene is TRBJ2-1, the V gene TRBV9; 7 bases align to TRBD2. V shed 2 bases, J shed 4 bases, and the junction held 6 bases outside the gene matches. CDR1 is SGDLS and CDR2 is YYNGEE in the germline V gene. The CDR3 is made up of 15 amino acids. In DNA, the CDR3 is TGTGCCAGCAGCGTTACCCTAGCGGCGTACAATGAGCAGTTCTTC. This sequence encodes CASSVTLAAYNEQFF. Full variable domain (outside the CDR3, taken from reference TRBV9 and TRBJ2-1): DSGVTQTPKHLITATGQRVTLRCSPRSGDLSVYWYQQSLDQGLQFLIQYYNGEERAKGNILERFSAQQFPDLHSELNLSSLELGDSALYFCASSVTLAAYNEQFFGPGTRLTVL.

The chain joins TRBV4-1 to TRBJ2-1; tentatively, D is TRBD1 (6 bases). The germline CDR1 and CDR2 sequences are MGHRA and YSYEKL. The CDR3 is made up of 16 amino acids. V lost 0 bases to trimming and J lost 2 bases, with 11 bases between them. In DNA form, the CDR3 reads TGCGCCAGCAGCCAAGATCCAGGGGCACCCTACAATGAGCAGTTCTTC. It codes for CASSQDPGAPYNEQFF.

The chain has TRBV5-4 and TRBJ1-6; TRBD1 agrees at 9 bases. Germline V gene data show CDR1 as SGHNT and CDR2 as YYREEE (reference sequence). There are 15 residues in the CDR3. Trimming removed 0 bases from V and 10 bases from J; junction bases left unmatched: 5. CDR3 sequence: CASSLGDRGISPLHF. CDR3 in DNA: TGTGCCAGCAGCTTGGGTGACAGGGGGATCTCACCCCTCCACTTT. The entire variable domain, with the rest obtained from reference TRBV5-4 and TRBJ1-6, is as follows: ETGVTQSPTHLIKTRGQQVTLRCSSQSGHNTVSWYQQALGQGPQFIFQYYREEENGRGNFPPRFSGLQFPNYSSELNVNALELDDSALYLCASSLGDRGISPLHFGNGTRLTVT.

This chain links TRBV6-4 with TRBJ2-7, with TRBD1 identical over 8 bases. Losses at the gene ends were 5 bases for V and 7 bases for J; bases not matched to a gene: 10. This CDR3 comprises 14 residues. Per the germline V gene, CDR1 is MRHNA and CDR2 is SNTAGT. The CDR3 region is CASSSGTGGWEQYV. The DNA of the CDR3 is TGTGCCAGCAGTTCCGGGACAGGAGGTTGGGAGCAGTACGTC.

The rearrangement joins TRBV13 to TRBJ2-3; D perhaps matches TRBD2 (6 bases). Deletions cut 1 base from V and 3 bases from J, with 11 bases between. Germline lookup yields CDR1 PRHDT and CDR2 FYEKMQ (reference sequence). The CDR3 loop spans 15 amino acids. The CDR3 sequence: CASSLAQGGTDTQYF. Here the CDR3 DNA reads TGTGCCAGCAGCTTAGCCCAGGGAGGAACAGATACGCAGTATTTT. The variable domain in full, completed from reference TRBV13 and TRBJ2-3, reads AAGVIQSPRHLIKEKRETATLKCYPIPRHDTVYWYQQGPGQDPQFLISFYEKMQSDKGSIPDRFSAQQFSDYHSELNMSSLELGDSALYFCASSLAQGGTDTQYFGPGTRLTVL.